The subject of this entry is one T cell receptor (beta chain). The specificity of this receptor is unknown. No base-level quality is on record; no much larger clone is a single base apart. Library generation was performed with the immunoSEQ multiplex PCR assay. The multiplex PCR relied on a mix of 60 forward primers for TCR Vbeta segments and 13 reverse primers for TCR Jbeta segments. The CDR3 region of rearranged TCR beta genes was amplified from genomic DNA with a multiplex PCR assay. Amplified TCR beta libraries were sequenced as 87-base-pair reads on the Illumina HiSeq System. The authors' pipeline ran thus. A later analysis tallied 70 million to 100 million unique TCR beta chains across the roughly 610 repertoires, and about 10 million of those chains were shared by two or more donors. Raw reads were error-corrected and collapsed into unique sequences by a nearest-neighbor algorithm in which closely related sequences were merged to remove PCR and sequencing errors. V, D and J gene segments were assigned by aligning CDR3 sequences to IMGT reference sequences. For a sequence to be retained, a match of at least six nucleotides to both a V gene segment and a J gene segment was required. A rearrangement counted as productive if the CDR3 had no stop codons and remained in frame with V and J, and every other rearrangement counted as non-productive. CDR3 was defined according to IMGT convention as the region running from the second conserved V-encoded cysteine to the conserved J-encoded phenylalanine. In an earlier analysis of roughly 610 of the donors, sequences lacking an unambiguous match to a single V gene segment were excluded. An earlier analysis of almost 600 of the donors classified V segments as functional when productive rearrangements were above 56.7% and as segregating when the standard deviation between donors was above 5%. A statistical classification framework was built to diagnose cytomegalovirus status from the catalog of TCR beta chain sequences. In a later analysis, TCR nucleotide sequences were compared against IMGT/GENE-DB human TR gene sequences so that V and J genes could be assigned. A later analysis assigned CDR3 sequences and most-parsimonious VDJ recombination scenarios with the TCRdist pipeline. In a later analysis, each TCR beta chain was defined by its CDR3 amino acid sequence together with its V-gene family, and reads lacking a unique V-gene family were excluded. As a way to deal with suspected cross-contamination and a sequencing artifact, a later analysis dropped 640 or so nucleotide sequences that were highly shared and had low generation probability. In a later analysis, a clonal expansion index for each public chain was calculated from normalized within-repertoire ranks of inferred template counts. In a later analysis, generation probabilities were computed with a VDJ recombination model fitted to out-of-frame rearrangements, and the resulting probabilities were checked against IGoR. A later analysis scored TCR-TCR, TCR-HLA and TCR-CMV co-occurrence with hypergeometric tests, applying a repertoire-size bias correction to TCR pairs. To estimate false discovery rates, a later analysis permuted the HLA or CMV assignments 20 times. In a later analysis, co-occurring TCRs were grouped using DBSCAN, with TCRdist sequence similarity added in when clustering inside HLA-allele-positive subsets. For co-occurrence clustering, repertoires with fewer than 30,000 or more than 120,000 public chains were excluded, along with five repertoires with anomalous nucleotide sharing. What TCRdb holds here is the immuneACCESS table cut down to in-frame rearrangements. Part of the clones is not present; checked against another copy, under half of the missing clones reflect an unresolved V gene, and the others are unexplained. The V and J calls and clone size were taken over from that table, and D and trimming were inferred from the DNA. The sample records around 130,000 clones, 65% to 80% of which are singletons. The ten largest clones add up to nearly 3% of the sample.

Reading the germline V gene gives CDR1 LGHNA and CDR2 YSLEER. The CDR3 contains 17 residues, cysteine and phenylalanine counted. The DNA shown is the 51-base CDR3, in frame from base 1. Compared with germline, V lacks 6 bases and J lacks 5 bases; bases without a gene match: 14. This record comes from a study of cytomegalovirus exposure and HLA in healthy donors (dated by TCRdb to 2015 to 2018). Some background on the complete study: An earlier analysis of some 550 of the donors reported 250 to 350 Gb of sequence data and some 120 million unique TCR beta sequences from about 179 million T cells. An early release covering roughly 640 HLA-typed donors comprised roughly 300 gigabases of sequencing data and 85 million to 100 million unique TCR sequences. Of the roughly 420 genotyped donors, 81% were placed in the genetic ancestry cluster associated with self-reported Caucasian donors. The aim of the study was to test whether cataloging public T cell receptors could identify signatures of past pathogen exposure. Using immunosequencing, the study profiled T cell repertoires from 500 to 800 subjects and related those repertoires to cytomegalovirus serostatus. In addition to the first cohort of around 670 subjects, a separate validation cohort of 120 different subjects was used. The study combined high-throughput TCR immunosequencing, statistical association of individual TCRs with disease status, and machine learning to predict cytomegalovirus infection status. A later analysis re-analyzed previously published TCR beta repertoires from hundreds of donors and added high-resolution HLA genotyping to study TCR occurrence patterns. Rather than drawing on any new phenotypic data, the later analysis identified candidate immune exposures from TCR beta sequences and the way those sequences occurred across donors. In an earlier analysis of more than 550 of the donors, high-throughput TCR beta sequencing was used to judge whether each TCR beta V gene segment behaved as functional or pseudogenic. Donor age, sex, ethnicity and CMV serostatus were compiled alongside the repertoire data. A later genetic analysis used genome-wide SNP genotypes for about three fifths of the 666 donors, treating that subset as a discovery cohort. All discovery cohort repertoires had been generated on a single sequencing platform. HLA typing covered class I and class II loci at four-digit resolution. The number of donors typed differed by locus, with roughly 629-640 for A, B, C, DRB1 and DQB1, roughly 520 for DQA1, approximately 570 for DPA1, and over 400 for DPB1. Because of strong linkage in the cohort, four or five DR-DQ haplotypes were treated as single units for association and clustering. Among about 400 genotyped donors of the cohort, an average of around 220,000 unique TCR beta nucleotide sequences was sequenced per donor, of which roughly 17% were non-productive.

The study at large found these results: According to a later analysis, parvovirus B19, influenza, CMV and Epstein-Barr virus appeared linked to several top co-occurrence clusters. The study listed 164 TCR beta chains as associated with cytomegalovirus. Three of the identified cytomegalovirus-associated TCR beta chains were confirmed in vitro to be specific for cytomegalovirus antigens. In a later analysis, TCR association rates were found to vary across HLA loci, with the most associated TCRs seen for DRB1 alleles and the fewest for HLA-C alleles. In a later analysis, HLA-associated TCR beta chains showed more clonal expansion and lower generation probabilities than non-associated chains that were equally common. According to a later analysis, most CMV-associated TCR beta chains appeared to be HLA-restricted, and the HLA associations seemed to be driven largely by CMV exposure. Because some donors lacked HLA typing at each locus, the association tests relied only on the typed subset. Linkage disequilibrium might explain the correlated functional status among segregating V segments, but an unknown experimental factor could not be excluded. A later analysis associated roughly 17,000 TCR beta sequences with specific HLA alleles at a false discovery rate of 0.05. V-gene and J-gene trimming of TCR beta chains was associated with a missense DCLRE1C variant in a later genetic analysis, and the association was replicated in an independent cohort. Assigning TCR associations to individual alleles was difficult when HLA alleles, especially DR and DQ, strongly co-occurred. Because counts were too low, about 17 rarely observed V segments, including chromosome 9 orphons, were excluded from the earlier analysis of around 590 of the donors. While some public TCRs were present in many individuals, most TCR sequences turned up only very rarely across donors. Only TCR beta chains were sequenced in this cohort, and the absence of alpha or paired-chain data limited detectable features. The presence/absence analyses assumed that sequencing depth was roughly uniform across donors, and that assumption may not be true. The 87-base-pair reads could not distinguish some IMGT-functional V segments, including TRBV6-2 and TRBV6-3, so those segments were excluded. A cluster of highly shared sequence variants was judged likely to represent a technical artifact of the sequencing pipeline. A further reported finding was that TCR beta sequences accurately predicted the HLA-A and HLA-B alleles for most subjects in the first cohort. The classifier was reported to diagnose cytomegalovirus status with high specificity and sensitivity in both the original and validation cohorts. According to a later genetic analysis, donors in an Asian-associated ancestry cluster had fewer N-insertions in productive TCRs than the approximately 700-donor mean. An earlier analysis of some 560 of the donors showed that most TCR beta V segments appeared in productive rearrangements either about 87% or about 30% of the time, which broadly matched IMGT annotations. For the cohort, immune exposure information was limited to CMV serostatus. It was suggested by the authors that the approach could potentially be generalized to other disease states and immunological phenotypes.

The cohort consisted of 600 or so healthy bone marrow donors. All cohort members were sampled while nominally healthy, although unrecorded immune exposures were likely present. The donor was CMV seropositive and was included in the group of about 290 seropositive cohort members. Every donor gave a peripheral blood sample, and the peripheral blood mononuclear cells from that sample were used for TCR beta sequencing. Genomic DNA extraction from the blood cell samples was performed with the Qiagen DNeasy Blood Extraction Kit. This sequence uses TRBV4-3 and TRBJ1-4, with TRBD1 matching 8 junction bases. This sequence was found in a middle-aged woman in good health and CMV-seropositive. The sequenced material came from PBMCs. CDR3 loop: CASSDGAGGSLNEKLFF. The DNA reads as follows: TGCGCCAGCAGTGACGGGGCAGGGGGCTCTCTAAATGAAAAACTGTTTTTT.